Sequencing of this TCR beta chain was carried out in a study of blood T cells in healthy people across ages. Germline lookup yields CDR1 SGHRS and CDR2 YFSETQ. Deletions cut 9 bases from V and 5 bases from J, with 11 bases between. The CDR3 loop spans 12 amino acids. The second PCR ran roughly 7 to 12 cycles with a sample-barcoded 5' primer and J-beta primers. TCRdb itself ran the 5' RACE reads through MiXCR, one entry per CDR3 protein. The sample shows 1 million or so distinct CDR3 sequences, roughly a quarter of them seen only once. The same sample was also studied in work on T cells of mothers and their children. This second study says: M1S, a second-PCR primer, added sample barcodes and 2-4 random nucleotides.

The sequenced sample consisted of blood. The receptor was derived from a girl under 10 years old in good health. The chain carries TRBV5-1 and TRBJ2-2; D not certain. The CDR3: CATAPRTGELFF. The CDR3 nucleotides are TGCGCCACCGCCCCAAGAACCGGGGAGCTGTTTTTT.